Listed below are T cell receptor beta chains from one sample, sequenced in a study of cytomegalovirus exposure and HLA in healthy donors. Measured with immunoSEQ multiplex PCR; TCRdb has only the in-frame clones, and not every one. The sample lists about 20,000 clones; around 73% were seen once. The sequenced material came from PBMCs. These receptors all stem from a man between 60 and 75 years old in good health and CMV-seronegative. Each CDR3 is given with its conserved first and last residue. A D gene is named only where the DNA matches it firmly. Some rows mark clone size as missing; the rest say once, few, many or name a class of expanded clone.

j_call,v_call,d_call,clone_size,cdr3_nt,cdr3_aa
TRBJ2-1,TRBV2,-,-,TGTGCCAGCAGTGGCAGGGGGGATGAGCAGTTCTTC,CASSGRGDEQFF
TRBJ1-2,TRBV7-9,-,-,TGTTCCGCTAGGACATCCCAGGATGGCTACACCTTC,CSARTSQDGYTF
TRBJ2-7,TRBV7-2,-,-,TGTGCCAGCAGCTTAGCGGAGGAGCAGTACTTC,CASSLAEEQYF
TRBJ2-7,TRBV2,-,few,TGTGCCAGCAGGGGGGACAATTACGAGCAGTACTTC,CASRGDNYEQYF
TRBJ1-2,TRBV6-1,-,-,TGTGCCAGCAGTGAATGGGGGGATCGTGGCTACACCTTC,CASSEWGDRGYTF
TRBJ2-7,TRBV7-6,-,once,TGTGCCAGCAGCTTAGTGCGGCAGGGCAACGAGCAGTACTTC,CASSLVRQGNEQYF
TRBJ2-3,TRBV11-2,TRBD2,few,TGTCCCAGCAGCTTAATAGGACTAGCAAGGGGTACGCAGTATTTT,CPSSLIGLARGTQYF
TRBJ2-1,TRBV27,TRBD1,-,TGTGCCAGCAGCCGAGGACAGGGGGTTGTCAATGAGCAGTTCTTC,CASSRGQGVVNEQFF
TRBJ1-6,TRBV7-3,-,-,TGTGCCAGCAGCTTGGGCATGAATAATTCACCCCTCCACTTT,CASSLGMNNSPLHF
TRBJ2-1,TRBV19,-,once,TGTGCCAGCCAAGAGAGGGATGAGCAGTTCTTC,CASQERDEQFF
TRBJ2-1,TRBV5-8,TRBD2,-,TGTGCCAGCAGCTTGGGACTAGCGGGAGGGCAAGGGCAGTTCTTC,CASSLGLAGGQGQFF
TRBJ2-3,TRBV7-2,-,-,TGTGCCAGCAGCCTGCTAACAGATACGCAGTATTTT,CASSLLTDTQYF
TRBJ2-7,TRBV18,TRBD1,-,TGTGCCAGCTCACCACCGGGACAGGGTAATTACGAGCAGTACTTC,CASSPPGQGNYEQYF
TRBJ2-1,TRBV7-9,-,-,TGTGCCAGCAGCCCGCTCACCCACATTCGGGCCTACAATGAGCAGTTCTTC,CASSPLTHIRAYNEQFF
TRBJ2-1,TRBV9,TRBD2,-,TGTGCCAGCAGCGCATCCGGGACTAGAATCAATGAGCAGTTCTTC,CASSASGTRINEQFF
TRBJ2-4,TRBV27,-,-,TGTGCCAGCAGTTTTGAGGCCACCTATCTAGCCAAAAACATTCAGTACTTC,CASSFEATYLAKNIQYF
TRBJ2-3,TRBV6-4,-,-,TGTGCCAGCAGTGACTCAGCGGGCCCAGATACGCAGTATTTT,CASSDSAGPDTQYF
TRBJ2-1,TRBV7-9,TRBD2,-,TGTGCCAGCAGCATAACAAAGGCTAGCGGGACGCACAATGAGCAGTTCTTC,CASSITKASGTHNEQFF
TRBJ2-7,TRBV5-5,-,-,TGTGCCAGCAGCTTGACAGCCGAGCAGTACTTC,CASSLTAEQYF
TRBJ1-4,TRBV7-6,-,-,TGTGCCAGCAGCAATCGAGGACTTAATGAAAAACTGTTTTTT,CASSNRGLNEKLFF
TRBJ2-3,TRBV29-1,-,-,TGCAGCGTTGTATCCGACGGGTTTGGAGATACGCAGTATTTT,CSVVSDGFGDTQYF
TRBJ1-2,TRBV28,TRBD1,-,TGTGCCAGCAGCTCCCTGAGGGGGCGAAACTATGGCTACACCTTC,CASSSLRGRNYGYTF
TRBJ2-1,TRBV5-6,-,-,TGTGCCAGCAGCCTGTACTCCGTCTCCTACAATGAGCAGTTCTTC,CASSLYSVSYNEQFF
TRBJ1-2,TRBV5-1,-,-,TGCGCCAGCACCCCGATGGGTGTGGGGCCTAGGGACTATGGCTACACCTTC,CASTPMGVGPRDYGYTF
TRBJ2-5,TRBV14,TRBD1,-,TGTGCCAGCAGCCAAGGACAGGGCTACCAAGAGACCCAGTACTTC,CASSQGQGYQETQYF
TRBJ2-5,TRBV5-1,TRBD2,-,TGCGCCAGCAGCCAAGGACTAGCGGGGGGTGGAGAGACCCAGTACTTC,CASSQGLAGGGETQYF
TRBJ2-5,TRBV4-1,TRBD1,-,TGCGCCAGCAGCCGCCAGGGGACAGGGGGTGACGAGACCCAGTACTTC,CASSRQGTGGDETQYF
TRBJ1-4,TRBV15,-,-,TGTGCCACCAGCAGAGATCCGCGAACTAATGAAAAACTGTTTTTT,CATSRDPRTNEKLFF
TRBJ2-7,TRBV5-6,TRBD1,-,TGTGCCAGCAACCACGGACAGGGTGGATCCTACGAGCAGTACTTC,CASNHGQGGSYEQYF
TRBJ2-2,TRBV7-9,-,-,TGTGCCAGCAGACTCGCGGGGGCTGAAACCGGGGAGCTGTTTTTT,CASRLAGAETGELFF
TRBJ1-2,TRBV5-8,TRBD1,few,TGTGCCAGCAGCCCTTGGACAGGGTCTGTCTATGGCTACACCTTC,CASSPWTGSVYGYTF
TRBJ1-1,TRBV6-1,TRBD1,-,TGTGCCAGCAGTGGCCGGGACAGGGCCACTGAAGCTTTCTTT,CASSGRDRATEAFF
TRBJ2-7,TRBV7-2,TRBD2,-,TGTGCCAGCAGCTTCGCTTTCGGACTAGGCTACGAGCAGTACTTC,CASSFAFGLGYEQYF
TRBJ1-2,TRBV4-3,TRBD1,once,TGCGCCAGCAGCCAAGATCGGGCAGGGGGCTGGTATGGCTACACCTTC,CASSQDRAGGWYGYTF
TRBJ2-7,TRBV7-9,-,-,TGTGCCAGCACCAGGCTCTCCCACGAGCAGTACTTC,CASTRLSHEQYF
TRBJ1-6,TRBV14,-,-,TGTGCCAGCAGCCAGGGGAGGTATAATTCACCCCTCCACTTT,CASSQGRYNSPLHF
TRBJ2-3,TRBV5-1,TRBD2,-,TGCGCCAGCAGCCGGGGGGGAAGTGGGACAGATACGCAGTATTTT,CASSRGGSGTDTQYF
TRBJ1-2,TRBV4-1,-,-,TGCGCCAGCAGCCCTCTTTCCGGGGGGGGCAACTATGGCTACACCTTC,CASSPLSGGGNYGYTF
TRBJ2-1,TRBV19,TRBD1,-,TGTGCCAGTAAAGGACAGGGGGCGTGGAATGAGCAGTTCTTC,CASKGQGAWNEQFF
TRBJ1-2,TRBV29-1,TRBD1,-,TGCAGCGGTTATAGGGGACAGGGAAATGGCTACACCTTC,CSGYRGQGNGYTF
TRBJ2-1,TRBV11-1,TRBD2,few,TGTGCCAGCACCCAGACTAGCGGGATGGGTGAGCAGTTCTTC,CASTQTSGMGEQFF
TRBJ1-1,TRBV2,TRBD1,-,TGTGCCAGCAGCGGGACAGGGAGTGAAGCTTTCTTT,CASSGTGSEAFF
TRBJ2-7,TRBV5-1,TRBD1,-,TGCGCCAGCAGCCATGCCGGGACAGGGGGCGAGCAGTACTTC,CASSHAGTGGEQYF
TRBJ2-3,TRBV7-3,TRBD2,-,TGTGCCAGCAGCTTAGTAGCGGGATTAAAAGATACGCAGTATTTT,CASSLVAGLKDTQYF
TRBJ2-2,TRBV6-9,-,few,TGTGCCACCGGTGCAGGGGCGGTAACCGGGGAGCTGTTTTTT,CATGAGAVTGELFF
TRBJ1-1,TRBV6-1,TRBD1,few,TGTGCTTCGCTCGACTGGGGACAGGGTAACACTGAAGCTTTCTTT,CASLDWGQGNTEAFF
TRBJ2-5,TRBV5-4,-,-,TGTGCCAGCAGCGGAAACCGGGTCCGAGAGACCCAGTACTTC,CASSGNRVRETQYF
TRBJ2-1,TRBV18,TRBD2,few,TGTGCCAGCTCACGCCTGGGACTACCAAGCGGTTACAATGAGCAGTTCTTC,CASSRLGLPSGYNEQFF
TRBJ2-7,TRBV11-3,TRBD1,-,TGTGCCAGCAGCTCGACAGGGGGCCGGGGGTCGGGGGAGCAGTACTTC,CASSSTGGRGSGEQYF